The 3 T cell receptor beta chains given below trace back to one sample, sequenced in a study of neurological immune-mediated disorders. TCRdb recomputed calls from the 5' RACE reads with MiXCR, one row per CDR3 protein. The sample has 70,000 to 95,000 distinct CDR3 sequences, 13% to 15% seen once; the top ten hold roughly 7.3%. The sequenced sample consisted of PBMCs. All receptors derive from a woman between 50 and 59 years old in good health.

About this clonotype itself: A read error may be the cause here, since a much bigger clone is one base away. The V call is TRBV5-1, the J call TRBJ2-5; unclear D gene. Germline CDR1 and CDR2: SGHRS and YFSETQ. The CDR3 sequence is 14 residues long. CDR3 region: CDSSFLTDRETQYF. The CDR3 region has the DNA TGCGACAGCAGCTTTCTGACCGATCGAGAGACCCAGTACTTC.

This clonotype has at least ten counts. This chain links TRBV3-1 with TRBJ2-3; D is unclear. V lost 1 base and J 0 bases, leaving 11 bases between the germline ends. CDR3 size: 16 residues. Germline values: CDR1 LGHDT, CDR2 YNNKEL (reference sequence). The DNA for the CDR3 is TGTGCCAGCAGCCAAGTAATCCCGCCGAGCACAGATACGCAGTATTTT. Its translation: CASSQVIPPSTDTQYF.

This clonotype has ten or more counts. V gene TRBV6-6 combines with J gene TRBJ2-5, with D possibly being TRBD1 (5 bases). CDR1 and CDR2 from the germline V gene are MNHNY and SVGAGI (reference sequence). This CDR3 contains 17 residues. V was clipped by 2 bases and J by 1 base, with 17 bases between them. The CDR3 protein is CASSYRDVWGPQETQYF. Written as DNA, the CDR3 is TGTGCCAGCAGTTACAGGGATGTTTGGGGCCCCCAAGAGACCCAGTACTTC.